This T cell receptor beta chain appears in the sequencing data of a study of blood T cells in healthy people across ages. Germline trimming cut 5 bases from V and 0 bases from J; bases unmatched to any gene: 5. This CDR3 spans 16 amino acids. Germline V gene data show CDR1 as SGHAT and CDR2 as FQNNGV. There are a few counts of this clonotype. Its antigen is currently unknown. Combining a sample-barcoded 5' primer with a J-beta primer mix, a second PCR ran for roughly 7 to 12 cycles. A single record per CDR3 protein comes from TCRdb applying MiXCR to the 5' RACE reads. The table shows more than 450,000 distinct CDR3 sequences, with 27% occurring only once. Findings of the study overall: Across samples, TCR beta diversity tracked strongly with naive T cell percentage.

This same sample was also taken into another study, of T cells of mothers and their children.

The chain employs TRBV11-2 and TRBJ2-1; 9 positions match TRBD2. This receptor was identified in a boy aged 2 to 9 in good health. The sample taken for sequencing was blood. The DNA for the CDR3 is TGTGCCAGCAGCCTTCTAGCGGGAAGCTCCTACAATGAGCAGTTCTTC. This codes for CASSLLAGSSYNEQFF.